The 20 T cell receptor beta chains reported below all come from one sample, sequenced in a study of shared clonotypes between healthy human individuals (dated by TCRdb to about 2020). CD8 naive samples were CD45RO-negative cells positively selected for CCR7, giving a CD45RA+CCR7+ population that excluded TemRA cells. The library came from the immunoSEQ multiplex PCR assay. TCRdb took over this immuneACCESS table, retaining in-frame rearrangements with V and J assigned. Such tables are incomplete; in checked studies, under half of the missing clones stem from an unresolved V gene, and the remainder is unexplained. The sample table holds over 2,000,000 clones, of which just over 90% were seen once. The ten largest make up around 1.7% of the sample. Specimen: naive CD8+ T cells from PBMCs. What the cell subset or site label conveys for this sample: CD45RA+CCR7+. These receptors were taken from a man between 18 and 29 years old in good health. Some clones in this sample may be carry-over from other donors' samples.

V usage is TRBV27 and J usage is TRBJ1-2; maybe TRBD1 (6 bases). The CDR3 has 14 amino acids. Looked up from germline, CDR1 is MNHEY and CDR2 is SMNVEV (reference sequence). Trimming left V 9 bases short and J 6 bases short, with 20 bases between. The DNA for the CDR3 is TGTGCCAGTGGGAGGGGGGTTAGAAATGATGGCTACACCTTC. This gives the protein CASGRGVRNDGYTF.

This chain uses TRBV5-6 with TRBJ2-4, with 7 bases lining up with TRBD1. The V gene end was trimmed by 4 bases and the J gene end by 2 bases; junction bases not matched to a gene: 15. Per the germline V gene, CDR1 is SGHDT and CDR2 is YYEEEE. This CDR3 spans 18 amino acids. The CDR3: CASSLDREGIWTKNIQYF. The CDR3 coding sequence is TGTGCCAGCAGCCTCGACAGGGAAGGTATCTGGACCAAAAACATTCAGTACTTC.

The genes are TRBV28 and TRBJ2-5; no definite D call. The CDR3 totals 14 residues. Germline V gene data show CDR1 as MDHEN and CDR2 as SYDVKM. Trimming stripped 1 base from V and 2 bases from J, with 8 bases between. The CDR3 reads CASSLLLTQETQYF. DNA of the CDR3: TGTGCCAGCAGTTTATTACTGACTCAAGAGACCCAGTACTTC.

The rearrangement links TRBV5-1 to TRBJ2-7, with 11 bases matching TRBD1. V shed 1 base and J 3 bases; nucleotides not matched to a gene: 6. This CDR3 has 16 residues. CDR1 is SGHRS and CDR2 is YFSETQ in the germline V gene. This chain's CDR3 is CASSLMWDRGSYEQYF. The CDR3 bases are TGCGCCAGCAGCTTGATGTGGGACAGGGGGAGCTACGAGCAGTACTTC.

V gene TRBV5-4 combines with J gene TRBJ2-7, with TRBD2 as a possible D gene (5 bases). Germline CDR1 SGHNT, CDR2 YYREEE (reference sequence). The CDR3 sequence is 15 residues long. With 4 bases removed from V and 0 bases from J, the gap between germline ends came to 14 bases. The CDR3 DNA sequence: TGTGCCAGCAGCCCCGGTCGGGGAACCTCCTACGAGCAGTACTTC. Encoded protein: CASSPGRGTSYEQYF.

The chain uses TRBV12-5 and TRBJ1-1, with D possibly being TRBD1 (5 bases). Germline CDR1 is LGHNT and CDR2 is FRNRAP. V lost 8 bases and J 4 bases, leaving 14 bases between the germline ends. The CDR3 has 13 amino acids. The CDR3 nucleotides are TGTGCTAGTAGCTGGGGAGGGGCCACTGAAGCTTTCTTT. Its translation: CASSWGGATEAFF.

A single count supports this clone. This rearrangement joins TRBV10-2 to TRBJ2-1; TRBD2 aligns across 12 bases. The germline gives CDR1 WSHSY, CDR2 SAAADI. The trim removed 8 bases at V and 9 bases at J, leaving 11 bases unmatched. The CDR3 contains 15 residues. CDR3 nucleotides: TGCGCCAGCCAACTAGCGGGAGGAAGCTGGGGTGAGCAGTTCTTC. Translated, it gives CASQLAGGSWGEQFF.

The chain joins TRBV7-3 to TRBJ2-7; no clear D gene. Germline lookup yields CDR1 SGHTA and CDR2 FQGTGA. Trimming stripped 2 bases from V and 0 bases from J, with 11 bases between. This CDR3 region has 15 residues. The CDR3 protein is CASSLGGAPSYEQYF. The CDR3, as DNA: TGTGCCAGCAGCTTAGGCGGAGCCCCCTCCTACGAGCAGTACTTC.

The chain combines TRBV6-6 with TRBJ1-2, with 8 bases lining up with TRBD1. Germline lookup yields CDR1 MNHNY and CDR2 SVGAGI (reference sequence). CDR3 length: 13 amino acids. V was clipped by 2 bases and J by 7 bases; unmatched bases: 3. CDR3 in amino acids: CASSYLDRGGYTF. DNA for the CDR3: TGTGCCAGCAGTTACCTTGACAGGGGTGGCTACACCTTC.

The chain links TRBV6-6 to TRBJ2-3; D gene uncertain. Trimming pared 0 bases from V and 4 bases from J, leaving 11 bases between. The germline V gene encodes CDR1 MNHNY and CDR2 SVGAGI (reference sequence). The CDR3 is 15 amino acids. CDR3 amino acids: CASSYSRVSSDTQYF. The CDR3, as DNA: TGTGCCAGCAGTTACTCCCGGGTTTCGTCAGATACGCAGTATTTT.

Of note for this clone: Within the sample, other DNA sequences also encode this same CDR3. This chain uses TRBV11-2 with TRBJ2-7; 10 bases align to TRBD1. Germline CDR1 is SGHAT and CDR2 is FQNNGV. Germline trimming cut 1 base from V and 0 bases from J; bases unmatched to any gene: 0. CDR3 size: 15 residues. CDR3: CASSLGTGGSYEQYF. The CDR3, as DNA: TGTGCCAGCAGCTTAGGGACAGGGGGCTCCTACGAGCAGTACTTC.

The chain has TRBV10-3 and TRBJ2-3; 10 nucleotides line up with TRBD1. This CDR3 contains 15 residues. The V segment lost 2 bases and the J segment 1 base; nucleotides outside the gene matches: 0. Germline CDR1 reads ENHRY; CDR2 reads SYGVKD. The CDR3 DNA reads TGTGCCATCAGTGAGGGACAGGGGGGCACAGATACGCAGTATTTT. Translation gives CAISEGQGGTDTQYF.

The chain recombines TRBV4-2 with TRBJ1-4; D is unclear. Per the germline V gene, CDR1 is LGHNA and CDR2 is YNFKEQ. CDR3 size: 17 residues. V lost 0 bases to trimming and J lost 4 bases, with 15 bases between them. The DNA for the CDR3 is TGTGCCAGCAGCCAAGATCTGGAAGAACAGTTTAATGAAAAACTGTTTTTT. Residues: CASSQDLEEQFNEKLFF.

This clone was detected once. The chain couples TRBV29-1 to TRBJ2-7; the match to TRBD1 covers 9 bases. The CDR3 runs 12 residues. Trimming cost V 7 bases and J 1 base; bases outside gene matches: 2. Germline CDR1 is SQVTM and CDR2 is ANQGSEA. The CDR3 is CSGGTGSYEQYF. The CDR3 DNA reads as TGCAGCGGTGGGACAGGGTCCTACGAGCAGTACTTC.

V and J are TRBV11-2 and TRBJ2-3; D gene uncertain. This CDR3 spans 16 amino acids. The germline V and J ends were trimmed by 1 base and 3 bases, with 14 bases remaining between them. CDR1 and CDR2 (germline): SGHAT, FQNNGV. CDR3 nucleotide sequence: TGTGCCAGCAGCTTAGGGGTCTCTGCTAGAACAGATACGCAGTATTTT. It translates to CASSLGVSARTDTQYF.

The V gene is TRBV5-4, the J gene TRBJ1-3; D is uncertain. Germline CDR1 reads SGHNT; CDR2 reads YYREEE (reference sequence). V was clipped by 3 bases and J by 2 bases, with 9 bases between them. CDR3 length equals 14 residues. The CDR3 DNA is TGTGCCAGCAGCTCTTTTGAAACTGGAAACACCATATATTTT. This encodes CASSSFETGNTIYF.

This clone was seen once. The V call is TRBV9, the J call TRBJ2-7, with 7 bases lining up with TRBD1. CDR1 and CDR2 (germline): SGDLS, YYNGEE. Unmatched junction bases numbered 7, after V lost 4 bases and J lost 3 bases. This CDR3 region has 14 residues. The CDR3 reads CASSPRQGNYEQYF. DNA of the CDR3: TGTGCCAGCAGCCCGAGACAGGGAAACTACGAGCAGTACTTC.

CDR3 in amino acids: CAWSVGSGIGARKLFF. DNA of the CDR3: TGTGCCTGGAGTGTGGGCAGCGGGATCGGAGCTAGGAAACTGTTTTTT. V and J are TRBV30 and TRBJ1-4; D is uncertain. The V gene lost 0 bases and the J gene lost 11 bases, with 22 bases spanning the gap. Germline CDR1 and CDR2: GTSNPN and SVGIG (reference sequence). The CDR3 loop spans 16 amino acids.

The chain employs TRBV5-1 and TRBJ2-3; the match to TRBD2 covers 9 bases. The CDR3 spans 15 residues. Germline V lookup: CDR1 SGHRS, CDR2 YFSETQ. J was trimmed by 2 bases and V by 4 bases; bases with no gene match: 5. CDR3: CASSLGTSFTDTQYF. The CDR3 coding sequence is TGCGCCAGCAGCCTCGGGACTAGCTTCACAGATACGCAGTATTTT.

The chain carries TRBV4-1 and TRBJ2-1; the match to TRBD2 covers 12 bases. V was pared by 2 bases and J by 0 bases, with 2 bases of the junction left unmatched. Germline CDR1 reads MGHRA; CDR2 reads YSYEKL. The CDR3 loop spans 17 amino acids. CDR3 region: CASSQSSGRVSYNEQFF. In DNA, the CDR3 is TGCGCCAGCAGCCAATCTAGCGGGAGGGTCTCCTACAATGAGCAGTTCTTC.